Listed below are T cell receptor beta chains from one sample, sequenced in a study of long-term antiretroviral therapy in people with HIV. Profiling relied on immunoSEQ multiplex PCR, and the TCRdb table lists in-frame clones only, not all of them. The data hold 7,300 or so clones, with around 70% observed a single time. Sequenced here: unsorted PBMCs, sampled about 0.9 years before starting antiretroviral therapy. All receptors derive from a man between 40 and 49 years old with HIV. Each CDR3 is given with its conserved first and last residue. Each record gives: J gene, clone size, D gene, V gene, CDR3 DNA, CDR3 protein. D genes are given only for firm matches. A clone size is listed for some rows: how often the clone was seen (once, few, many), or a class if it is expanded.

>TRBJ1-1|.|.|TRBV7-2
TGTGCCAGCAGCTTAGTGGTGAACACTGAAGCTTTCTTT
CASSLVVNTEAFF
>TRBJ1-5|few|.|TRBV10-3
TGTGCCATCAGTGAGGACTTGGGCGATCAGCCCCAGCATTTT
CAISEDLGDQPQHF
>TRBJ2-2|once|.|TRBV13
TGTGCCAGCAGCTTAATGGCCACCGGGGAGCTGTTTTTT
CASSLMATGELFF
>TRBJ2-7|.|TRBD1|TRBV7-2
TGTGCCACCACCGGGACAGGGGGCTCCTACGAGCAGTACTTC
CATTGTGGSYEQYF
>TRBJ1-2|.|.|TRBV30
TGTGCCTGGAGTGTACCAGGGGAACGAAGGGGCTACACCTTC
CAWSVPGERRGYTF
>TRBJ1-6|.|TRBD1|TRBV5-1
TGCGCCAGCAGCTTGGCAGGAGGGGGCGCAATCCCCCTCCACTTT
CASSLAGGGAIPLHF
>TRBJ2-3|.|TRBD2|TRBV7-9
TGTGCCAGCAGCTCCGGGACTACGGGCACAGATACGCAGTATTTT
CASSSGTTGTDTQYF
>TRBJ2-7|once|TRBD2|TRBV4-2
TGTGCCAGCAGCCAAGAGGAGACTAGCGGTACCTACGAGCAGTACTTC
CASSQEETSGTYEQYF
>TRBJ2-2|.|TRBD1|TRBV9
TGTGCCAGCAGCGTAGGGGGACAGGGTGCCACCGGGGAGCTGTTTTTT
CASSVGGQGATGELFF
>TRBJ1-3|few|TRBD1|TRBV29-1
TGCAGCGTTCGGACAGGCGCTGGAAACACCATATATTTT
CSVRTGAGNTIYF
>TRBJ1-2|.|TRBD1|TRBV5-1
TGCGCCAGCAGCCCCCCGGACAGGGGATTCTATGGCTACACCTTC
CASSPPDRGFYGYTF
>TRBJ2-2|.|.|TRBV25-1
TGTGCCAGCAGTGAATGGGGGGATGGGGAGCTGTTTTTT
CASSEWGDGELFF
>TRBJ2-3|.|TRBD2|TRBV9
TGTGCCAGCAGCGTTGAGGGCGGGGGGGCTACAGATACGCAGTATTTT
CASSVEGGGATDTQYF
>TRBJ1-4|.|.|TRBV6-5
TGTGCCAGCAGTTACTCCGGCAGGGCTAATGAAAAACTGTTTTTT
CASSYSGRANEKLFF
>TRBJ1-1|.|TRBD1|TRBV5-1
TGCGCCAGCAGCTGGGGACAGGGGGGGCCTGAAGCTTTCTTT
CASSWGQGGPEAFF
>TRBJ2-7|.|.|TRBV7-2
TGTGCCAGCAGCTCGAAGAGGGGAACCTCCTACGAGCAGTACTTC
CASSSKRGTSYEQYF
>TRBJ1-2|.|TRBD1|TRBV11-1
TGTGCCAGCAGGGACCGGGACAGGGCATATGGCTACACCTTC
CASRDRDRAYGYTF
>TRBJ1-5|.|.|TRBV5-4
TGTGCCAGCAGCTTGGGGGGGGGAGATAGCAATCAGCCCCAGCATTTT
CASSLGGGDSNQPQHF
>TRBJ2-2|few|.|TRBV5-3
TGTGCCAGAAGCTTACGGAACACCGGGGAGCTGTTTTTT
CARSLRNTGELFF
>TRBJ2-3|.|TRBD1|TRBV29-1
TGCAGCGTCCTGACAGGGCTCACAGATACGCAGTATTTT
CSVLTGLTDTQYF
>TRBJ2-3|.|.|TRBV9
TGTGCCAGCAGCGTTAGCACAGATACGCAGTATTTT
CASSVSTDTQYF